This entry describes one TCR beta chain. Antigen specificity is unknown. This entry is derived from a study of cytomegalovirus exposure and HLA in healthy donors. Each donor was healthy, and each was a bone marrow donor. CDR1 and CDR2 from the germline V gene are SEHNR and FQNEAQ (reference sequence). This CDR3 comprises 15 residues. V shed 5 bases and J 4 bases; nucleotides not matched to a gene: 5. Findings and limits, study-wide: Reportedly, diagnosis of cytomegalovirus status by the classifier showed high specificity and sensitivity. Across donors, most TCRs were seen rarely, yet some public ones were widespread. CMV serostatus was the only immune exposure information that was available.

In the PCR, 60 Vbeta and 13 Jbeta primers were used. TCRdb's copy holds only in-frame clones and misses some; the assay was immunoSEQ multiplex PCR. The table lists approximately 180,000 clones, more than 65% of them singletons, with 1.5% to 2% in the top ten. The source material was PBMCs. The V and J genes are TRBV7-9 and TRBJ2-7; the match to TRBD2 covers 13 bases. The receptor was derived from a woman aged 25-40 years in good health and CMV-seronegative. CDR3 residues: CASSTGLAGDYEQYF. CDR3 nucleotide sequence: TGTGCCAGCAGCACCGGACTAGCGGGAGATTACGAGCAGTACTTC.